Presented here are 32 T cell receptor beta chains from one specimen sequenced in a study of PD-L1 blockade in urothelial cancer. This sample's time point: pretreatment peripheral blood. Clones were sequenced by immunoSEQ multiplex PCR, and TCRdb holds only the in-frame ones, with some missing. The sample consists of tens of thousands of clones, roughly 81% of them appearing once. Sequenced here: PBMCs, sampled around atezolizumab (anti-PD-L1) treatment. These receptors were collected from a man between 65 and 85 years old with urothelial cancer.

The chain couples TRBV5-1 to TRBJ1-1, with TRBD1 matching over 7 bases. The CDR3 is 14 residues long. V lost 4 bases and J lost 6; bases outside the gene matches: 9. Germline assignment: CDR1 SGHRS and CDR2 YFSETQ. CDR3 loop: CASSLGDSSSEAFF. The CDR3 coding sequence is TGCGCCAGCAGCCTTGGGGACAGTTCGTCTGAAGCTTTCTTT.

The rearrangement links TRBV27 to TRBJ2-5; D is perhaps TRBD1 (6 bases). This CDR3 is 14 amino acids long. Germline loops: CDR1 MNHEY, CDR2 SMNVEV (reference sequence). The germline V and J ends were trimmed by 0 bases and 5 bases, with 10 bases remaining between them. This chain's CDR3 is CASSLSIQGETQYF. CDR3 nucleotide sequence: TGTGCCAGCAGTTTATCGATACAGGGTGAGACCCAGTACTTC.

This clone has just one count. V gene TRBV5-6 combines with J gene TRBJ2-7, with D perhaps matching TRBD1 (6 bases). Germline V gene lookup returns CDR1 SGHDT and CDR2 YYEEEE. The CDR3 contains 16 residues. With 2 bases removed from V and 5 bases from J, the gap between germline ends came to 20 bases. CDR3 sequence reads: CASSLSVRGSGNEQYF. DNA for the CDR3: TGTGCCAGCAGCTTATCAGTTAGGGGGAGTGGGAACGAGCAGTACTTC.

This chain links TRBV7-3 with TRBJ2-1, with TRBD1 matching 11 bases. J gave up 4 bases and V 4 bases, and 3 bases lay outside the gene matches. The CDR3 totals 15 residues. The germline V gene has CDR1 SGHTA and CDR2 FQGTGA. The CDR3 region has the DNA TGTGCCAGCAGCTCGGGACAGGGGGGGTACAATGAGCAGTTCTTC. This codes for CASSSGQGGYNEQFF.

The J gene is TRBJ2-7, the V gene TRBV9; D uncertain. V shed 0 bases and J shed 4 bases, with 11 bases lying between them. Germline V gene lookup returns CDR1 SGDLS and CDR2 YYNGEE. The CDR3 covers 14 residues. CDR3 sequence: CASSVGSTKYEQYF. CDR3 nucleotides: TGTGCCAGCAGCGTAGGCTCAACAAAGTACGAGCAGTACTTC.

The rearrangement links TRBV2 to TRBJ1-5; 8 bases line up with TRBD1. CDR3 size: 15 residues. Germline V gene data show CDR1 as SNHLY and CDR2 as FYNNEI. V shed 6 bases and J 4 bases; nucleotides not matched to a gene: 8. The CDR3 DNA sequence: TGTGCCAGCAGGGCCGACAGGGGAGGGAATCAGCCCCAGCATTTT. Residues: CASRADRGGNQPQHF.

This chain joins TRBV7-8 and TRBJ1-2; a weak D match, TRBD1 (6 bases). The CDR3 totals 14 residues. CDR1 and CDR2 (germline): SGHVS, FQNEAQ. V lost 1 base and J 4 bases, leaving 10 bases between the germline ends. CDR3 region: CASSLEQGFYGYTF. The CDR3 bases are TGTGCCAGCAGCTTAGAACAGGGTTTCTATGGCTACACCTTC.

Details on this clone: A much larger clone lies one base from this, so it may be a read error. This sample also contains other DNA sequences that code for the same CDR3. This chain connects TRBV7-9 to TRBJ1-2; 9 nucleotides match TRBD1. The CDR3 contains 15 residues. The germline V gene has CDR1 SEHNR and CDR2 FQNEAQ (reference sequence). Unmatched junction bases numbered 7, after V lost 3 bases and J lost 5 bases. The CDR3 sequence is CASSFRDRVPYGYTF. In DNA, the CDR3 is TGTGCCAGCAGCTTCCGGGACAGGGTACCTTATGGCTACACCTTC.

This chain joins TRBV11-2 and TRBJ1-1, with TRBD1 matching over 7 bases. Germline CDR1 and CDR2: SGHAT and FQNNGV. With 5 bases clipped from V and 4 bases from J, the junction kept 7 bases outside the gene matches. CDR3 length: 14 residues. This CDR3 is CASSQDRVGTEAFF. CDR3 coding DNA: TGTGCCAGCAGCCAAGACAGGGTTGGCACTGAAGCTTTCTTT.

V usage is TRBV5-1 and J usage is TRBJ2-5; TRBD1 might be the D (6 bases). The ends were cut back, 2 bases at V and 2 bases at J, with 13 bases in the middle. This CDR3 contains 15 residues. Germline-derived CDR1 and CDR2 are SGHRS and YFSETQ. In nucleotides, the CDR3 is TGCGCCAGCAGCTTTCCCGGGACACTGCAAGAGACCCAGTACTTC. Translated, it gives CASSFPGTLQETQYF.

V is TRBV6-5 and J is TRBJ1-3, with no clear D. This CDR3 region has 15 residues. The germline V gene encodes CDR1 MNHEY and CDR2 SVGAGI. The ends were cut back, 0 bases at V and 4 bases at J, with 10 bases in the middle. CDR3 residues: CASSYSDQRGNTIYF. The CDR3 nucleotides read TGTGCCAGCAGTTACTCAGACCAGAGGGGAAACACCATATATTTT.

The V and J genes are TRBV10-3 and TRBJ1-1; TRBD1 is a possible D gene (6 bases). The CDR3 has 15 amino acids. In germline, CDR1 is ENHRY, CDR2 SYGVKD. Trimming left V 0 bases short and J 11 bases short, with 19 bases between. The CDR3 spells CAISESYRDRQQAFF. In DNA form, the CDR3 reads TGTGCCATCAGTGAGTCTTACAGGGACCGGCAACAGGCTTTCTTT.

The rearrangement links TRBV13 to TRBJ2-7; a weak D match, TRBD2 (6 bases). V was shortened by 5 bases and J by 7 bases, with 21 bases between the two germline ends. Per the germline V gene, CDR1 is PRHDT and CDR2 is FYEKMQ (reference sequence). The CDR3 loop spans 15 amino acids. The CDR3 spells CASSARPPPAGEQYF. CDR3 DNA sequence: TGTGCCAGCAGCGCCAGGCCCCCTCCGGCGGGGGAGCAGTACTTC.

This clone came up a few times. This chain connects TRBV10-3 to TRBJ1-2; 7 bases agree with TRBD1. V was pared by 0 bases and J by 8 bases, with 6 bases of the junction left unmatched. Germline V lookup: CDR1 ENHRY, CDR2 SYGVKD. The CDR3 is 14 residues long. Written as DNA, the CDR3 is TGTGCCATCAGTGAGTCAGGCAGGGGGGCAGGCTACACCTTC. It yields the protein CAISESGRGAGYTF.

The chain couples TRBV7-2 to TRBJ2-2; D perhaps matches TRBD1 (6 bases). Germline V gene lookup returns CDR1 SGHTA and CDR2 FQGNSA. The CDR3 contains 16 residues. V lost 3 bases and J 4 bases, leaving 15 bases between the germline ends. The CDR3 bases are TGTGCCAGCAGCTTGTGGGCAGGGGCCGTCACCGGGGAGCTGTTTTTT. Amino acids: CASSLWAGAVTGELFF. Full variable domain (rest looked up from reference TRBV7-2 and TRBJ2-2): GAGVSQSPSNKVTEKGKDVELRCDPISGHTALYWYRQSLGQGLEFLIYFQGNSAPDKSGLPSDRFSAERTGGSVSTLTIQRTQQEDSAVYLCASSLWAGAVTGELFFGEGSRLTVL.

The chain is built from TRBV5-6 and TRBJ1-1, with a tentative D call TRBD1 (6 bases). The CDR3 covers 15 residues. Deletions cut 1 base from V and 1 base from J, with 11 bases between. Germline V gene lookup returns CDR1 SGHDT and CDR2 YYEEEE. Written as DNA, the CDR3 is TGTGCCAGCAGCTTGAGATCGACAGGGAACACTGAAGCTTTCTTT. As protein: CASSLRSTGNTEAFF.

The rearrangement uses TRBV19 and TRBJ1-1; no clear D. The CDR3 runs 13 residues. V dropped 10 bases and J dropped 3 bases, with 15 bases sitting between them. Germline-derived CDR1 and CDR2 are LNHDA and SQIVND (reference sequence). This CDR3 is CAISRNADTEAFF. In DNA, the CDR3 is TGTGCCATAAGTCGCAACGCGGACACTGAAGCTTTCTTT.

The CDR3 protein is CASSKATTDLEETQYF. The CDR3 coding sequence is TGTGCCAGCAGCAAAGCAACAACGGACTTAGAAGAGACCCAGTACTTC. The chain joins TRBV21-1 to TRBJ2-5; TRBD2, the D gene given by the table, was not confirmed from the DNA. TRBV21-1 is labeled a pseudogene. There are 16 residues in the CDR3.

The chain recombines TRBV11-2 with TRBJ2-7; 13 bases line up with TRBD2. The CDR3 loop spans 16 amino acids. The germline CDR1 and CDR2 sequences are SGHAT and FQNNGV. V was clipped by 3 bases and J by 3 bases; unmatched bases: 5. The CDR3 DNA follows: TGTGCCAGCAGCTTTACCCGACTAGCGGGGGGCTACGAGCAGTACTTC. Residues: CASSFTRLAGGYEQYF.

The V gene is TRBV7-3, the J gene TRBJ2-7; TRBD2 matches 7 bases. CDR3 size: 15 residues. The junction had 9 bases not matched to a gene; V was cut back by 5 bases and J by 2 bases. In germline, CDR1 is SGHTA, CDR2 FQGTGA. The CDR3 sequence: CASSQGWGGAYEQYF. The CDR3 bases are TGTGCCAGCAGCCAAGGTTGGGGAGGGGCCTACGAGCAGTACTTC.

The chain links TRBV18 to TRBJ2-5; 14 bases are shared with TRBD2. The CDR3 runs to 17 residues. The V segment lost 3 bases and the J segment 5 bases; nucleotides outside the gene matches: 8. Per germline, CDR1 KGHSH and CDR2 LQKENI. The CDR3 sequence is CASSPTSGGAIGETQYF. The DNA of the CDR3 is TGTGCCAGCTCACCGACTAGCGGGGGGGCCATCGGGGAGACCCAGTACTTC.

This chain joins TRBV6-1 and TRBJ2-7; 7 bases match TRBD1. The CDR3 runs 12 residues. J was trimmed by 3 bases and V by 8 bases; bases with no gene match: 4. Looked up from germline, CDR1 is MNHNS and CDR2 is SASEGT. CDR3 in amino acids: CASGDSLYEQYF. The CDR3 bases are TGTGCCAGCGGGGACAGCCTCTACGAGCAGTACTTC.

The chain links TRBV19 to TRBJ1-5, with 7 bases that match TRBD1. Losses at the gene ends were 5 bases for V and 7 bases for J; bases not matched to a gene: 11. The CDR3 spans 15 residues. Germline V lookup: CDR1 LNHDA, CDR2 SQIVND (reference sequence). This chain's CDR3 is CASSPGQRAGQPQHF. Written as DNA, the CDR3 is TGTGCCAGTAGTCCGGGACAGCGGGCAGGGCAGCCCCAGCATTTT.

The chain uses TRBV7-2 and TRBJ2-7; the D gene is possibly TRBD1 (5 bases). V lost 4 bases and J 2 bases, leaving 12 bases between the germline ends. Germline V CDR1 and CDR2: SGHTA, FQGNSA. The CDR3 consists of 14 residues. CDR3 residues: CASSWGQGPYEQYF. In DNA form, the CDR3 reads TGTGCCAGCAGCTGGGGCCAGGGCCCCTACGAGCAGTACTTC.

This chain connects TRBV30 to TRBJ2-1; 8 bases match TRBD2. CDR1 GTSNPN and CDR2 SVGIG come from the germline V gene (reference sequence). V was clipped by 1 base and J by 7 bases; unmatched bases: 9. The CDR3 is 15 amino acids. This CDR3 reads CAWSGDGRASNEQFF. CDR3 coding DNA: TGTGCCTGGAGTGGTGACGGGAGGGCCTCAAATGAGCAGTTCTTC.

The chain carries TRBV11-2 and TRBJ2-7; 11 nucleotides match TRBD2. The CDR3 runs to 15 residues. Trimming took 6 bases from V and 1 from J; bases not matched to a gene: 5. Germline V gene lookup returns CDR1 SGHAT and CDR2 FQNNGV. The CDR3 sequence is CASRFLAGGSYEQYF. CDR3 nucleotide sequence: TGTGCCAGCAGATTTCTAGCGGGGGGATCCTACGAGCAGTACTTC.

The rearrangement joins TRBV10-3 to TRBJ2-7; 9 bases are a match to TRBD2. The CDR3 length is 18 residues. Trimming took 6 bases from V and 2 from J; bases not matched to a gene: 17. Germline CDR1 reads ENHRY; CDR2 reads SYGVKD. The CDR3 nucleotides are TGTGCCATCAGCAATCTCGGGACTAGCTTCGAACAGACCTACGAGCAGTACTTC. This sequence encodes CAISNLGTSFEQTYEQYF.

The chain combines TRBV5-4 with TRBJ1-4, with 7 bases fitting TRBD1. CDR3 length: 16 residues. The germline V gene encodes CDR1 SGHNT and CDR2 YYREEE (reference sequence). Trimming at V came to 4 bases and at J to 0 bases, leaving 6 bases not matched to a gene. The CDR3 loop is CASSPGQESTNEKLFF. The CDR3 nucleotides read TGTGCCAGCAGCCCCGGACAGGAATCAACTAATGAAAAACTGTTTTTT.

This rearrangement joins TRBV7-9 to TRBJ1-1, with TRBD1 matching 9 bases. There are 14 residues in the CDR3. V shed 4 bases, J shed 10 bases, and the junction held 10 bases outside the gene matches. CDR1 is SEHNR and CDR2 is FQNEAQ in the germline V gene (reference sequence). The CDR3 DNA reads as TGTGCCAGCAGCTCTACAGGGGGCGGGGGTACAGCTTTCTTT. It is translated as CASSSTGGGGTAFF.

The rearrangement joins TRBV5-4 to TRBJ2-3, with TRBD1 identical over 7 bases. CDR1 SGHNT and CDR2 YYREEE come from the germline V gene (reference sequence). The CDR3 runs to 14 residues. V shed 0 bases, J shed 6 bases, and the junction held 4 bases outside the gene matches. As DNA, the CDR3 is TGTGCCAGCAGCTTGGGTAGGGGGCCTGATACGCAGTATTTT. Amino acid sequence: CASSLGRGPDTQYF.

The V and J genes are TRBV6-5 and TRBJ1-2; 7 bases agree with TRBD1. The CDR3 length is 13 residues. The junction had 8 bases not matched to a gene; V was cut back by 5 bases and J by 8 bases. The V gene's germline CDR1 is MNHEY and CDR2 SVGAGI. CDR3 region: CASSPLTGQGYTF. DNA for the CDR3: TGTGCCAGCAGTCCTCTGACAGGGCAAGGCTACACCTTC.

The chain is built from TRBV5-1 and TRBJ2-6; the match to TRBD1 covers 12 bases. The V gene's germline CDR1 is SGHRS and CDR2 YFSETQ. J gave up 4 bases and V 3 bases, and 8 bases lay outside the gene matches. This CDR3 is 18 amino acids long. DNA of the CDR3: TGCGCCAGCAGCTCGACCTGGGACAGGGGGCTAGGGGCCAACGTCCTGACTTTC. Translating it yields CASSSTWDRGLGANVLTF.